This TCR beta chain was found in a study of T cell responses to AZD1222 COVID-19 vaccine. Study-level results: Spike-specific TCR breadth and depth went up after people got two AZD1222 doses. Spike-spanning, vaccine-associated CD4 TCRs were dominant at 160-218 and 743-854.

Data came from immunoSEQ multiplex PCR; TCRdb stores just in-frame clones and leaves some out. The sample has tens of thousands of clones, approximately 80% seen once. This clone has a handful of counts. Antigen specificity is unknown. With 5 bases removed from V and 0 bases from J, the gap between germline ends came to 11 bases. The CDR3 runs to 14 residues. Germline values: CDR1 SEHNR, CDR2 FQNEAQ (reference sequence). The receptor's source is an adult in good health. Sequencing was performed on peripheral blood, taken on day 0 of AZD1222 vaccination. This sequence joins TRBV7-9 and TRBJ2-7, with no clear D. The CDR3 loop is CASSPSSTSYEQYF. CDR3 bases: TGTGCCAGCAGCCCGTCGTCGACCTCCTACGAGCAGTACTTC.